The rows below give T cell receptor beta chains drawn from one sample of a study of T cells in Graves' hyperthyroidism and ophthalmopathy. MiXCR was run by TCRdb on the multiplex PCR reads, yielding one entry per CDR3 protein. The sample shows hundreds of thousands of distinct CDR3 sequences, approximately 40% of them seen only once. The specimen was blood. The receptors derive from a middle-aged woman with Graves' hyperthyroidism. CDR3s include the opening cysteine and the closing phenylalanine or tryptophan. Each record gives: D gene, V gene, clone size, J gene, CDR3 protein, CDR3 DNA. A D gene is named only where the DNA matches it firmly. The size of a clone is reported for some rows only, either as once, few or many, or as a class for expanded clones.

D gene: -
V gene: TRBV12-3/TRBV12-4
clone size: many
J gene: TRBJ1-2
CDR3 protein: CASRINRPGDYGYTF
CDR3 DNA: TGTGCCAGCAGAATCAACAGGCCGGGCGACTATGGCTACACCTTC

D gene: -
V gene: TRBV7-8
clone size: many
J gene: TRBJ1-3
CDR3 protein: CASSLGQTGNTIYF
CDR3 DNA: TGTGCCAGCAGCCTTGGACAGACTGGAAACACCATATATTTT

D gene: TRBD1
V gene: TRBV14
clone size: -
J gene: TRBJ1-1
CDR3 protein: CASSQGPGGASKAFF
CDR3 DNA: TGTGCCAGCAGCCAAGGGCCAGGGGGCGCGTCTAAAGCTTTCTTT

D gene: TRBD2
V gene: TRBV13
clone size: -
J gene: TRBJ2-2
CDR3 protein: CASSPGLAGVPTGELFF
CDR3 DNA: TGTGCCAGCAGCCCGGGACTAGCGGGAGTGCCCACCGGGGAGCTGTTTTTT

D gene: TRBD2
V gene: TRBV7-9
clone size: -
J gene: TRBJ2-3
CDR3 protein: CASSPSRSGGSEDTQYF
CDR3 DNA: TGTGCCAGCTCACCATCCCGGAGCGGGGGGTCGGAAGATACGCAGTATTTT

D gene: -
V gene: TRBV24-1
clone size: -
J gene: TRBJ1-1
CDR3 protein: CATSGGAGGNTEAFF
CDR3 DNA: TGTGCCACCAGTGGTGGGGCGGGAGGGAACACTGAAGCTTTCTTT

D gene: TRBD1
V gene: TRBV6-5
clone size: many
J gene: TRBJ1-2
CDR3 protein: CASTPGTAYGYTF
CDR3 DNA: TGTGCCAGCACTCCCGGGACAGCCTATGGCTACACCTTC

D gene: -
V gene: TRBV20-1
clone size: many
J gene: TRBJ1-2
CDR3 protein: CSAPNYGYTF
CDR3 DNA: TGCAGTGCCCCCAACTATGGCTACACCTTC

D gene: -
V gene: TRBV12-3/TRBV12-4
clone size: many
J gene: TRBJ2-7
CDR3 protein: CATCPFSSYEQYF
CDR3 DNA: TGTGCCACCTGTCCCTTTAGCTCCTACGAGCAGTACTTC

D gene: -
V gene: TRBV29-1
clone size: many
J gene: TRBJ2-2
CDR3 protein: CSGQPDTGELFF
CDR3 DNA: TGCAGCGGACAGCCCGACACCGGGGAGCTGTTTTTT

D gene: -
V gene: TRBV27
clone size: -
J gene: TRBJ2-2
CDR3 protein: CASSLLGPTGELFF
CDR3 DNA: TGTGCCAGCAGTTTATTAGGGCCCACCGGGGAGCTGTTTTTT

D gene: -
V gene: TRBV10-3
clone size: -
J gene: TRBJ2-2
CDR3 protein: CAISEGETGELFF
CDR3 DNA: TGTGCCATCAGTGAGGGGGAGACAGGGGAGCTGTTTTTT

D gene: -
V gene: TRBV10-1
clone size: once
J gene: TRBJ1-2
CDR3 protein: CASSDRDRGYEQYFGPGRPPGYTF
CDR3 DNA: -

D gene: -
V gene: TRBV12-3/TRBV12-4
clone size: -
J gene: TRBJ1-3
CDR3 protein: CASRPDSSSGNTIYF
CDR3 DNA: TGTGCCAGCAGGCCGGACAGCTCCTCTGGAAACACCATATATTTT

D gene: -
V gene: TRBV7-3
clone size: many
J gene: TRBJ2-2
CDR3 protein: CASSQGGTPTGELFF
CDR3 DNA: TGTGCCAGCAGCCAAGGGGGGACACCTACCGGGGAGCTGTTTTTT

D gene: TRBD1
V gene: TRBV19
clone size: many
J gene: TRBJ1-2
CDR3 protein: CASSIGQVYGYTF
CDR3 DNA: TGTGCCAGTAGTATCGGACAGGTCTATGGCTACACCTTC

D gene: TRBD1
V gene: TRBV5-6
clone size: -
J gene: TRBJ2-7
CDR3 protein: CASSEGGNYEQYF
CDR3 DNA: TGTGCCAGCAGCGAAGGGGGCAACTACGAGCAGTACTTC

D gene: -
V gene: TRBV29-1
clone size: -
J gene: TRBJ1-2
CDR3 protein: CSVDGGEDGYTF
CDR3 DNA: TGCAGCGTGGATGGGGGAGAGGATGGCTACACCTTC

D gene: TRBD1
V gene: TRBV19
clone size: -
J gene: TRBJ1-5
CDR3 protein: CATTRQGPNQPQHF
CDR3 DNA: TGTGCCACCACCCGACAGGGCCCAAATCAGCCCCAGCATTTT

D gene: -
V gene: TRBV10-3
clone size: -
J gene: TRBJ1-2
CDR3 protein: CAISETAESGYTF
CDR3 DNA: TGTGCCATCAGCGAGACGGCGGAGAGTGGCTACACCTTC

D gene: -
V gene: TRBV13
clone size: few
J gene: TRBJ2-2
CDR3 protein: CASSFRGLGRAGELFF
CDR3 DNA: TGTGCCAGCAGCTTCCGCGGGCTCGGACGGGCCGGGGAGCTGTTTTTT

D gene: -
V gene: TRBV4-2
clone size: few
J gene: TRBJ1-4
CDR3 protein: CASSQINEKLFF
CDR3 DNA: TGTGCCAGCAGCCAAATCAATGAAAAACTGTTTTTT

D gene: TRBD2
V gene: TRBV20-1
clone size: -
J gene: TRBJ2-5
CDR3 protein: CSASSGTHQETQYF
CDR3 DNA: TGCAGTGCTAGTAGCGGGACCCACCAAGAGACCCAGTACTTC

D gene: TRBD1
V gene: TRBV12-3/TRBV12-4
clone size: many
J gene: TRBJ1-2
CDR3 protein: CASSFGQGARGYTF
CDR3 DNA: TGTGCCAGCAGCTTCGGACAGGGGGCGCGTGGCTACACCTTC

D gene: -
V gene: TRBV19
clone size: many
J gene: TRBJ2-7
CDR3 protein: CASSIVRGSSYEQYF
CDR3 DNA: TGTGCCAGTAGTATTGTTCGGGGTAGCTCCTACGAGCAGTACTTC

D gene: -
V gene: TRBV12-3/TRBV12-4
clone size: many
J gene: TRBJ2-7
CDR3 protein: CASNLGGTGSYEQYF
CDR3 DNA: TGTGCCAGCAATCTTGGGGGGACTGGGTCCTACGAGCAGTACTTC

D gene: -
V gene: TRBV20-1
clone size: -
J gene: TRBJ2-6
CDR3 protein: CSASEPRGGPSERSGANVLTF
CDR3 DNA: TGCAGTGCTTCTGAGCCCAGGGGGGGACCTAGCGAAAGGTCTGGGGCCAACGTCCTGACTTTC

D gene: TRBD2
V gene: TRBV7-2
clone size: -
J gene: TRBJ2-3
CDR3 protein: CASSRDYLSTDTQYF
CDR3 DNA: TGTGCCAGCAGCCGGGACTACCTTAGCACAGATACGCAGTATTTT

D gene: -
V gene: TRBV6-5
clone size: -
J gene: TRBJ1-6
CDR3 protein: CASSRILSNSPLHF
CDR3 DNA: TGTGCCAGCAGCCGAATCCTTTCTAATTCACCCCTCCACTTT

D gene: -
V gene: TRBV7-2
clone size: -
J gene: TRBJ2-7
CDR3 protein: CASSLTSAYEQYF
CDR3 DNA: TGTGCCAGCAGTCTTACAAGTGCCTACGAGCAGTACTTC

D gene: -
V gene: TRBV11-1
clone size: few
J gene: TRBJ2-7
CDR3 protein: CASTKNLNSEQYF
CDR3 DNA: TGTGCCAGCACTAAAAACCTAAATTCGGAGCAGTACTTC

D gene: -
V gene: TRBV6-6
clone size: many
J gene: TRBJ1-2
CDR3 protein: CASTADRFYGYTF
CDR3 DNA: TGTGCCAGCACCGCCGACAGGTTTTATGGCTACACCTTC

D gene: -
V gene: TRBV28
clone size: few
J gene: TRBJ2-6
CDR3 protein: CASTPGTANVLTF
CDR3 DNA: TGTGCCAGCACACCCGGGACGGCCAACGTCCTGACTTTC

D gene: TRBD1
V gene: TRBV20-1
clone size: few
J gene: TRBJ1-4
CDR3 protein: CSAPDGTGAEKLFF
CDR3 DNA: TGCAGTGCCCCCGACGGGACAGGGGCTGAAAAACTGTTTTTT

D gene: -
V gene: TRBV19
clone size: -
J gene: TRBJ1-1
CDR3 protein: CASSIVSTVMNIEAFF
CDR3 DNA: TGTGCCAGTAGTATAGTATCGACTGTGATGAACATTGAAGCTTTCTTT

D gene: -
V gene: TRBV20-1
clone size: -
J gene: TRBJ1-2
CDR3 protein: CSPGWRGIDGYTF
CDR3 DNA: TGCAGTCCCGGTTGGAGGGGTATAGATGGCTACACCTTC

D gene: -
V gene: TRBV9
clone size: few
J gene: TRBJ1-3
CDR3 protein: CASSVGGGTSGNTIYF
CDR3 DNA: TGTGCCAGCAGCGTAGGCGGCGGAACCTCTGGAAACACCATATATTTT

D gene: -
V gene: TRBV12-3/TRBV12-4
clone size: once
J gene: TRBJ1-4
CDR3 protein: CASSWRSLEKLFF
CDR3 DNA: TGTGCCAGCAGTTGGAGATCCCTGGAAAAACTGTTTTTT

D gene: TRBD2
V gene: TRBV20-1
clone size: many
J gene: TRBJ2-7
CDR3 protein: CSALPGLAAYEQYF
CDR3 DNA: TGCAGTGCTTTACCGGGACTAGCGGCCTACGAGCAGTACTTC

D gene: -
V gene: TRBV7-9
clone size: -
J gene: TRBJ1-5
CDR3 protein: CASSLVGRETRQPQHF
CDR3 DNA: TGTGCCAGCAGCTTAGTCGGTAGGGAGACTCGGCAGCCCCAGCATTTT

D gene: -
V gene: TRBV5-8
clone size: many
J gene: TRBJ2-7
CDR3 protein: CASSTKLSGSYEQYF
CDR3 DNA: TGTGCCAGCAGCACAAAGTTGAGCGGTTCTTACGAGCAGTACTTC

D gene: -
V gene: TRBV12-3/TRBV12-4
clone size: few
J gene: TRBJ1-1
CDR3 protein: CASTQGPGHYSEAFF
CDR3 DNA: TGTGCCAGCACCCAGGGACCGGGACACTACTCTGAAGCTTTCTTT

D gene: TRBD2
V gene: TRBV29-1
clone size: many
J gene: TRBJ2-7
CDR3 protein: CSGGLAGGEQYF
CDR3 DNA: TGCAGCGGCGGACTAGCGGGAGGCGAGCAGTACTTC

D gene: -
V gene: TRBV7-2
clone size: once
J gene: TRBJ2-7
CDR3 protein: CASSIQTGTAAYEQYF
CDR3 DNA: TGTGCCAGCAGCATACAGACCGGGACCGCAGCCTACGAGCAGTACTTC

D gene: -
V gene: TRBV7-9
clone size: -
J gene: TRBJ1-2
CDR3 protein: CASTLNGRGNTNYGYTF
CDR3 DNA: TGTGCCAGCACCCTGAACGGGAGAGGGAATACTAACTATGGCTACACCTTC

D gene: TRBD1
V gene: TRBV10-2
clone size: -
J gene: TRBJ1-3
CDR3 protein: CASSEQGPGNTIYF
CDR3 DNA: TGCGCCAGCAGTGAACAGGGGCCTGGAAACACCATATATTTT

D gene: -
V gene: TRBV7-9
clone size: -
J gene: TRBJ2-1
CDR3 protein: CASSLVRGSDNEQFF
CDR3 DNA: TGTGCCAGCAGCTTAGTCAGGGGTTCGGACAATGAGCAGTTCTTC

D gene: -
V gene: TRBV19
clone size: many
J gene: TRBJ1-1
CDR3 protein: CASSMREENTEAFF
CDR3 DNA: TGTGCCAGTAGTATGAGGGAAGAGAACACTGAAGCTTTCTTT

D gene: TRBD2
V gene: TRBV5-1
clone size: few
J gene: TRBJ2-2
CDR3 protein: CASSSGGGYGELFF
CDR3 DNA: TGCGCCAGCAGCTCTGGGGGAGGGTATGGTGAGCTGTTTTTT

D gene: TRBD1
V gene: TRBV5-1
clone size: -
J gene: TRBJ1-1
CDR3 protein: CASSQSQGATEAFF
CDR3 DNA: TGCGCCAGCAGCCAGTCACAGGGGGCCACTGAAGCTTTCTTT

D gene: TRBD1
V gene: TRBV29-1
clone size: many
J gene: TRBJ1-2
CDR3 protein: CSVEEHRGFYGYTF
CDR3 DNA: TGCAGCGTTGAAGAGCACAGGGGTTTCTATGGCTACACCTTC

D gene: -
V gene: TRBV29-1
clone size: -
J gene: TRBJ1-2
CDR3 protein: CSGGAQTNYGYTF
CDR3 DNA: TGCAGTGGTGGAGCCCAGACGAACTATGGCTACACCTTC

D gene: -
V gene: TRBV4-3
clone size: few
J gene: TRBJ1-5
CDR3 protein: CASSQDLIQPQHF
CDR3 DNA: TGCGCCAGCAGCCAAGATCTTATTCAGCCCCAGCATTTT